Below, 16 T cell receptor beta chains from the same sample are listed, as sequenced in a study of human versus mouse CDR3 diversity and MHC coevolution. TCRdb's copy holds only in-frame clones and misses some; the assay was immunoSEQ multiplex PCR. The sample shows about 73,000 clones, around 90% of them seen only once. Sequencing was carried out using naive CD4+ T cells from blood. The subset denotes: CD45RO-negative CD62L-positive naive CD4 T cells. The receptors stem from a person aged 30-69 years in good health.

The genes are TRBV19 and TRBJ2-4; 12 bases agree with TRBD2. Germline trimming cut 4 bases from V and 0 bases from J; bases unmatched to any gene: 13. This CDR3 has 20 residues. In germline, CDR1 is LNHDA, CDR2 SQIVND (reference sequence). CDR3 sequence reads: CASSRLFGLAGQLAKNIQYF. CDR3 DNA: TGTGCCAGTAGTAGACTCTTCGGACTAGCGGGACAACTAGCCAAAAACATTCAGTACTTC. The full variable domain, in which reference TRBV19 and TRBJ2-4 provide the parts outside the CDR3, is DGGITQSPKYLFRKEGQNVTLSCEQNLNHDAMYWYRQDPGQGLRLIYYSQIVNDFQKGDIAEGYSVSREKKESFPLTVTSAQKNPTAFYLCASSRLFGLAGQLAKNIQYFGAGTRLSVL.

V usage is TRBV9 and J usage is TRBJ1-5; tentatively, D is TRBD1 (5 bases). With 0 bases removed from V and 4 bases from J, the gap between germline ends came to 8 bases. This CDR3 has 14 residues. Germline CDR1 and CDR2: SGDLS and YYNGEE. The CDR3 DNA sequence: TGTGCCAGCAGCGTAGCTGACAGTAATCAGCCCCAGCATTTT. It encodes CASSVADSNQPQHF.

The chain employs TRBV30 and TRBJ2-6; 10 nucleotides align to TRBD1. The CDR3 totals 17 residues. V gave up 5 bases and J gave up 4 bases; unmatched junction bases: 11. CDR1 and CDR2 (germline): GTSNPN, SVGIG (reference sequence). CDR3 nucleotide sequence: TGTGCCTGGGACCGGGACAGGGGAAGTGCAGGGGCCAACGTCCTGACTTTC. Translated: CAWDRDRGSAGANVLTF.

This chain uses TRBV30 with TRBJ1-1; D might be TRBD1 (5 bases). There are 13 residues in the CDR3. Germline lookup yields CDR1 GTSNPN and CDR2 SVGIG (reference sequence). V lost 8 bases and J lost 4, with 17 bases in between. CDR3 region: CALGEGGGTEAFF. The CDR3 DNA reads as TGTGCCCTGGGGGAGGGAGGTGGCACTGAAGCTTTCTTT.

Points on this clone: A junction end diverges from the germline sequence, so it may reflect a read error. This sequence joins TRBV18 and TRBJ2-7, with 9 positions matching TRBD1. This CDR3 comprises 14 residues. Germline V gene data show CDR1 as KGHSH and CDR2 as LQKENI. CDR3 in amino acids: CASSPQGASYEQYF. The CDR3, as DNA: TGTGCCAGCTCGCCACAGGGGGCGTCCTACGAGCAGTACTTC. Full variable domain (outside the CDR3, taken from reference TRBV18 and TRBJ2-7): NAGVMQNPRHLVRRRGQEARLRCSPMKGHSHVYWYRQLPEEGLKFMVYLQKENIIDESGMPKERFSAEFPKEGPSILRIQQVVRGDSAAYFCASSPQGASYEQYFGPGTRLTVT.

The chain recombines TRBV15 with TRBJ1-1; 11 positions match TRBD1. CDR1 LNHNV and CDR2 YYDKDF come from the germline V gene (reference sequence). Trimming removed 4 bases from V and 1 base from J; junction bases left unmatched: 5. This CDR3 has 16 amino acids. CDR3 loop: CATSTDRGRENTEAFF. The DNA of the CDR3 is TGTGCCACCAGCACGGACAGGGGGCGAGAGAACACTGAAGCTTTCTTT.

The CDR3 nucleotides read TGTGCCAGCAGTCGGACTAGCTACGACGAGCAGTACTTC. It encodes CASSRTSYDEQYF. The chain carries TRBV6-6 and TRBJ2-7; 8 bases match TRBD2. Germline V gene sequence: CDR1 MNHNY, CDR2 SVGAGI (reference sequence). Trimming cost V 5 bases and J 5 bases; bases outside gene matches: 5. The CDR3 has 13 residues.

V usage is TRBV6-1 and J usage is TRBJ1-2, with D tentatively TRBD1 (6 bases). Germline-derived CDR1 and CDR2 are MNHNS and SASEGT. This CDR3 contains 13 residues. Trimming cost V 3 bases and J 5 bases, with 10 bases left between them. This CDR3 reads CASSDNRVYGYTF. CDR3 nucleotide sequence: TGTGCCAGCAGTGATAACAGGGTATATGGCTACACCTTC.

The chain has TRBV5-1 and TRBJ2-5; the D gene is possibly TRBD1 (6 bases). The V and J ends lost 5 bases and 2 bases respectively, with 13 bases between them. The CDR3 consists of 14 residues. Germline CDR1 reads SGHRS; CDR2 reads YFSETQ. The CDR3 sequence is CASSYDRSQETQYF. The CDR3 nucleotides are TGCGCCAGCAGTTATGACAGGAGTCAAGAGACCCAGTACTTC.

The chain uses TRBV7-2 and TRBJ1-3; D gene uncertain. The germline CDR1 and CDR2 sequences are SGHTA and FQGNSA. The CDR3 sequence is 16 residues long. Trimming pared 3 bases from V and 0 bases from J, leaving 12 bases between. CDR3 bases: TGTGCCAGCAGCTTCCCAGCGGGGAGCTCTGGAAACACCATATATTTT. It codes for CASSFPAGSSGNTIYF.

This chain joins TRBV19 and TRBJ2-5, with a tentative D call TRBD2 (6 bases). Germline V gene lookup returns CDR1 LNHDA and CDR2 SQIVND (reference sequence). This CDR3 contains 16 residues. V was clipped by 2 bases and J by 2 bases, with 15 bases between them. The CDR3: CASSIRDFAEQETQYF. In nucleotides, the CDR3 is TGTGCCAGTAGTATAAGGGACTTTGCGGAACAAGAGACCCAGTACTTC. Combining the CDR3 with reference TRBV19 and TRBJ2-5 gives the whole variable domain DGGITQSPKYLFRKEGQNVTLSCEQNLNHDAMYWYRQDPGQGLRLIYYSQIVNDFQKGDIAEGYSVSREKKESFPLTVTSAQKNPTAFYLCASSIRDFAEQETQYFGPGTRLLVL.

This clone has a single count. The chain recombines TRBV7-9 with TRBJ2-3; D is undetermined. V lost 4 bases to trimming and J lost 0 bases, with 11 bases between them. This CDR3 is 15 amino acids long. Germline V gene lookup returns CDR1 SEHNR and CDR2 FQNEAQ (reference sequence). DNA for the CDR3: TGTGCCAGCAGCTCCCGAGAGGCGAGCACAGATACGCAGTATTTT. Its translation: CASSSREASTDTQYF.

The rearrangement joins TRBV18 to TRBJ1-3, with 7 nucleotides matching TRBD1. CDR1 KGHSH and CDR2 LQKENI come from the germline V gene. After removal of 2 bases from V and 3 bases from J, the junction contained 10 bases not matched to a gene. The CDR3 is made up of 17 amino acids. CDR3 nucleotide sequence: TGTGCCAGCTCACCAGTACAGGGGCTTGGTTATGGAAACACCATATATTTT. Residues: CASSPVQGLGYGNTIYF. The variable domain in full, with the rest retrieved from reference TRBV18 and TRBJ1-3, is NAGVMQNPRHLVRRRGQEARLRCSPMKGHSHVYWYRQLPEEGLKFMVYLQKENIIDESGMPKERFSAEFPKEGPSILRIQQVVRGDSAAYFCASSPVQGLGYGNTIYFGEGSWLTVV.

The genes are TRBV6-6 and TRBJ1-2, with D unresolved. V lost 5 bases, J lost 0 bases, and 10 bases lay in between. The CDR3 consists of 14 residues. CDR1 is MNHNY and CDR2 is SVGAGI in the germline V gene (reference sequence). In DNA form, the CDR3 reads TGTGCCAGCAGTCCTCGGGAGACTAACTATGGCTACACCTTC. Its protein is CASSPRETNYGYTF.

The chain couples TRBV6-1 to TRBJ2-2; D uncertain. Germline V gives CDR1 MNHNS, CDR2 SASEGT. With 4 bases removed from V and 0 bases from J, the gap between germline ends came to 6 bases. The CDR3 is made up of 14 amino acids. CDR3 bases: TGTGCCAGCAGTGGGCCAACGAACACCGGGGAGCTGTTTTTT. It is translated as CASSGPTNTGELFF.

The chain links TRBV27 to TRBJ2-3; 7 bases agree with TRBD1. Germline assignment: CDR1 MNHEY and CDR2 SMNVEV (reference sequence). V was pared by 5 bases and J by 8 bases, with 10 bases of the junction left unmatched. This CDR3 region has 14 residues. The CDR3 DNA follows: TGTGCCAGCAGTCGGGGACAGACCATAGGTACGCAGTATTTT. This codes for CASSRGQTIGTQYF.